The clone carrying this T cell receptor beta chain has just a few counts. The antigen is undetermined. The data were taken from a study of cytomegalovirus exposure and HLA in healthy donors. Study-wide background: In an early release, HLA-typed donors contributed some 82 million unique TCR sequences.

Study conclusions and caveats: Segments of the TCR beta V type were, in most cases, productive about 90% or about 30% of the time in an earlier analysis. From TCR beta sequences, most subjects' HLA-A and HLA-B alleles were reportedly predicted accurately. The availability of immune exposure information extended only to CMV serostatus.

Primers: 60 Vbeta forward and 13 Jbeta reverse. Produced via immunoSEQ multiplex PCR; TCRdb's table is partial and in-frame only. The sample has around 100,000 clones, 65% seen once. CDR3 length: 15 residues. V lost 5 bases, J lost 0 bases, and 11 bases lay in between. Germline assignment: CDR1 SGHAT and CDR2 FQNNGV. Sequencing was done on a sample of PBMCs. This sequence originates from a young man in good health and CMV-seropositive. The chain uses TRBV11-2 and TRBJ1-3; the D is unclear. The CDR3 sequence: CASSTREGSGNTIYF. The CDR3 region has the DNA TGTGCCAGCAGCACCCGGGAGGGCTCTGGAAACACCATATATTTT.